Following are 30 T cell receptor beta chains from one sample sequenced in a study of blood T cells in healthy people across ages. Through a sample-barcoded 5' primer and a J-beta primer mix, a second PCR was run for about 6 to 12 cycles. One entry per CDR3 protein, called by TCRdb with MiXCR from the 5' RACE reads. Found here are 1.5 million to 1.9 million distinct CDR3 sequences, roughly 43% of them singletons; the top ten hold roughly 3.7%. Sequencing was carried out using blood. Source of these receptors: a woman aged 18-30 years in good health.

As concerns this clonotype: At one end, the junction sequence differs from germline, possibly due to a read error. This chain connects TRBV12-3 or TRBV12-4 to TRBJ2-3, with a possible D match to TRBD2 (6 bases). The CDR3 length is 14 residues. CDR3 sequence reads: CASSFSGSADAQYF. CDR3 nucleotide sequence: TGTGCCAGCAGTTTTAGCGGTTCCGCAGATGCGCAGTATTTT.

A remark on this clonotype: The CDR3 end shows no conserved phenylalanine or tryptophan, and so a read error is likely. This chain links TRBV4-3 with TRBJ1-2, with no clear D. CDR3 size: 16 residues. Trimming took off 2 bases at V and 7 bases at J, with 20 bases between the two ends. The germline V gene encodes CDR1 LGHNA and CDR2 YSLEER. The CDR3 region is CASSQNPQAGIFGYTL. The CDR3 region has the DNA TGCGCCAGCAGCCAAAACCCACAAGCGGGGATCTTTGGCTACACCCTC.

The chain links TRBV6-2 or TRBV6-3 to TRBJ1-6, with D possibly TRBD1 on 5 matching bases. V lost 7 bases to trimming and J lost 7 bases, with 17 bases between them. The CDR3 spans 15 residues. Germline lookup yields CDR1 MNHEY and CDR2 SVGEGT. The CDR3 here is CASTNLQGPNSPLHF. The CDR3 DNA reads as TGTGCCAGCACAAACCTCCAGGGACCCAATTCACCCCTCCACTTT.

The CDR3 region is CASSLQASETQYF. CDR3 in DNA: TGTGCCAGCAGCCTCCAGGCTTCAGAGACCCAGTACTTC. The chain has TRBV3-1 and TRBJ2-5; no firm D call. Germline V gives CDR1 LGHDT, CDR2 YNNKEL (reference sequence). The CDR3 spans 13 residues. The V end was cut by 4 bases, the J end by 4 bases, with 10 bases between.

V and J are TRBV6-5 and TRBJ2-1; TRBD2 matches at 7 bases. CDR1 is MNHEY, CDR2 SVGAGI, per germline. V was clipped by 3 bases and J by 3 bases; unmatched bases: 5. The length of the CDR3 is 15 residues. CDR3 coding DNA: TGTGCCAGCAGTTATCTAGCGGTCCGCTACAATGAGCAGTTCTTC. Its protein product is CASSYLAVRYNEQFF.

The V gene is TRBV15, the J gene TRBJ1-5; D uncertain. The ends were cut back, 7 bases at V and 1 base at J, with 8 bases in the middle. Germline V gives CDR1 LNHNV, CDR2 YYDKDF (reference sequence). The CDR3 totals 13 residues. DNA of the CDR3: TGTGCCACCACCGGGTCGAGCAATCAGCCCCAGCATTTT. Protein product: CATTGSSNQPQHF.

The chain employs TRBV15 and TRBJ2-3; 8 positions match TRBD2. The J segment lost 4 bases and the V segment lost 5 bases, leaving 8 bases of the junction unmatched. Germline V gene sequence: CDR1 LNHNV, CDR2 YYDKDF (reference sequence). The CDR3 extends over 15 amino acids. The CDR3 sequence is CATSDKRESADTQYF. CDR3 nucleotides: TGTGCCACCAGCGATAAGCGGGAGTCCGCAGATACGCAGTATTTT. The full variable domain, its missing parts supplied by reference TRBV15 and TRBJ2-3, is DAMVIQNPRYQVTQFGKPVTLSCSQTLNHNVMYWYQQKSSQAPKLLFHYYDKDFNNEADTPDNFQSRRPNTSFCFLDIRSPGLGDTAMYLCATSDKRESADTQYFGPGTRLTVL.

The chain has TRBV7-2 and TRBJ1-5, with D perhaps TRBD1 (6 bases). Per germline, CDR1 SGHTA and CDR2 FQGNSA. The CDR3 totals 15 residues. V was cut by 7 bases and J by 2 bases, with 15 bases left in between. The CDR3 loop is CASNSGVFGNQPQHF. CDR3 sequence (DNA): TGTGCCAGCAATTCAGGGGTTTTTGGCAATCAGCCCCAGCATTTT.

The sample holds many counts of this clonotype. The chain combines TRBV10-3 with TRBJ2-7, with D possibly being TRBD1 (6 bases). This CDR3 has 14 residues. Trimming took 3 bases from V and 6 from J, leaving 15 bases between them. CDR1 is ENHRY and CDR2 is SYGVKD in the germline V gene. The CDR3: CAISDGDKTTEQYF. The CDR3 DNA sequence: TGTGCCATCAGTGATGGGGACAAGACCACCGAGCAGTACTTC.

This chain connects TRBV7-2 to TRBJ2-3, with 9 bases identical to TRBD2. Germline V lookup: CDR1 SGHTA, CDR2 FQGNSA. The CDR3 length is 15 residues. Germline trimming cut 6 bases from V and 5 bases from J; bases unmatched to any gene: 9. The CDR3 here is CASRVGLAGLDTQYF. CDR3 sequence (DNA): TGTGCCAGCAGAGTAGGCCTAGCGGGGCTAGATACGCAGTATTTT.

V gene TRBV27 combines with J gene TRBJ1-4, with D possibly TRBD1 on 5 matching bases. V was clipped by 5 bases and J by 5 bases, with 15 bases between them. Germline V gene data show CDR1 as MNHEY and CDR2 as SMNVEV (reference sequence). The CDR3 loop spans 15 amino acids. CDR3 protein: CASSEPGRQNEKLFF. In DNA, the CDR3 is TGTGCCAGCAGTGAACCGGGACGGCAGAATGAAAAACTGTTTTTT.

The rearrangement uses TRBV20-1 and TRBJ2-3; tentatively, D is TRBD1 (8 bases). The CDR3 is 14 residues long. Germline V gives CDR1 DFQATT, CDR2 SNEGSKA (reference sequence). V was trimmed by 5 bases and J by 3 bases, leaving 15 bases between them. This chain's CDR3 is CSAGDRRGTDTQYF. The DNA for the CDR3 is TGCAGTGCTGGGGACAGGCGGGGGACAGATACGCAGTATTTT.

This clonotype has a handful of counts. The chain uses TRBV12-3 or TRBV12-4 and TRBJ2-7; TRBD2 aligns across 10 bases. Trimming removed 5 bases from V and 0 bases from J; junction bases left unmatched: 10. This CDR3 has 17 amino acids. CDR3 region: CASSGLAGASHSYEQYF. Written as DNA, the CDR3 is TGTGCCAGCAGTGGTCTAGCGGGGGCTTCTCACTCCTACGAGCAGTACTTC.

This clonotype was seen only a few times. This rearrangement joins TRBV7-6 to TRBJ2-5; 10 positions agree with TRBD2. V lost 2 bases and J lost 2; bases outside the gene matches: 5. Germline assignment: CDR1 SGHVS and CDR2 FNYEAQ. The CDR3 spans 16 residues. Written as DNA, the CDR3 is TGTGCCAGCAGCTTATTCGGGACTAGCGTACAAGAGACCCAGTACTTC. This sequence encodes CASSLFGTSVQETQYF.

The chain carries TRBV6-1 and TRBJ2-7, with D possibly TRBD2 on 6 matching bases. V dropped 3 bases and J dropped 4 bases, with 10 bases sitting between them. Germline loops: CDR1 MNHNS, CDR2 SASEGT. The CDR3 sequence is 13 residues long. The CDR3 region has the DNA TGTGCCAGCAGTGATGGAGGGTTGTACGAGCAGTACTTC. Residues: CASSDGGLYEQYF.

In its sample, this clonotype was seen a few times. The chain uses TRBV7-2 and TRBJ2-5; perhaps TRBD2 as D (6 bases). V was pared by 3 bases and J by 1 base, with 15 bases between. Germline CDR1 reads SGHTA; CDR2 reads FQGNSA. This CDR3 region has 16 residues. The CDR3 here is CASSLELAIPQETQYF. CDR3 DNA sequence: TGTGCCAGCAGCTTGGAACTAGCAATACCCCAAGAGACCCAGTACTTC.

The chain couples TRBV3-1 to TRBJ2-1; 7 bases fit TRBD2. The CDR3 extends over 15 amino acids. In germline, CDR1 is LGHDT, CDR2 YNNKEL (reference sequence). The V segment lost 5 bases and the J segment 9 bases; nucleotides outside the gene matches: 13. CDR3 residues: CASSERLALGGEQFF. The CDR3, as DNA: TGTGCCAGCAGCGAGCGACTAGCTTTGGGCGGTGAGCAGTTCTTC.

This clonotype was observed a handful of times. In DNA form, the CDR3 reads TGTGCCAGCAGTCACAAACTAGCCCGTGTCTATGAGCAGTTCTTC. Its protein product is CASSHKLARVYEQFF. The J gene is TRBJ2-1, the V gene TRBV28; TRBD2 might be the D (6 bases). Trimming pared 5 bases from V and 8 bases from J, leaving 19 bases between. This CDR3 has 15 residues. Germline V gene data show CDR1 as MDHEN and CDR2 as SYDVKM.

The rearrangement links TRBV2 to TRBJ1-5; D unclear. The V end was cut by 3 bases, the J end by 7 bases, with 13 bases between. CDR3 length: 14 amino acids. Germline V gene data show CDR1 as SNHLY and CDR2 as FYNNEI. This chain's CDR3 is CASSDVLMRQPQHF. DNA of the CDR3: TGTGCCAGCAGTGATGTCTTGATGAGGCAGCCCCAGCATTTT.

This clonotype was observed a few times. The V call is TRBV7-2, the J call TRBJ2-7; 7 nucleotides line up with TRBD2. The CDR3 loop spans 15 amino acids. V shed 0 bases, J shed 4 bases, and the junction held 6 bases outside the gene matches. Germline V gene sequence: CDR1 SGHTA, CDR2 FQGNSA. The CDR3 region is CASSLAQRGSYEQYF. DNA for the CDR3: TGTGCCAGCAGCTTAGCCCAGCGGGGTTCATACGAGCAGTACTTC.

CDR3 region: CASSANPGQGSNEQFF. The CDR3 bases are TGTGCCAGCAGCGCCAATCCGGGACAGGGGTCTAATGAGCAGTTCTTC. The chain links TRBV9 to TRBJ2-1; 10 bases agree with TRBD1. CDR3 length: 16 amino acids. Germline lookup yields CDR1 SGDLS and CDR2 YYNGEE. Unmatched junction bases numbered 10, after V lost 3 bases and J lost 7 bases.

The rearrangement joins TRBV27 to TRBJ1-2; 9 bases align to TRBD1. Germline V gene data show CDR1 as MNHEY and CDR2 as SMNVEV (reference sequence). The ends lost 3 bases at V and 4 bases at J; junction bases unmatched: 9. This CDR3 is built from 16 residues. The DNA for the CDR3 is TGTGCCAGCAGTTTCGTCCCGGGACAGGGACCCTATGGCTACACCTTC. Its translation: CASSFVPGQGPYGYTF.

This clonotype was seen only a few times. This could be a read error, since a much larger clone is one nucleotide away. The genes are TRBV5-1 and TRBJ1-1, with 7 bases aligning to TRBD1. This CDR3 spans 14 amino acids. CDR1 is SGHRS, CDR2 YFSETQ, per germline. V dropped 4 bases and J dropped 1; count of bases not matched to a gene: 4. The DNA of the CDR3 is TGCGCCAGCAGCAAGGGACAGCCGAACACTGAAGCTTTCTTT. Amino acid sequence: CASSKGQPNTEAFF.

This clonotype was picked up a small number of times. V and J are TRBV20-1 and TRBJ2-7; D may be TRBD1 (5 bases). The V end was cut by 3 bases, the J end by 6 bases, with 15 bases between. CDR3 length: 13 amino acids. The germline gives CDR1 DFQATT, CDR2 SNEGSKA (reference sequence). DNA for the CDR3: TGCAGTGCTAGTCCCAGGGAAGCGTTCGAGCAGTACTTC. Its translation is CSASPREAFEQYF.

The table lists this clonotype with a count of one. The V gene is TRBV3-1, the J gene TRBJ1-1; 7 bases agree with TRBD1. Germline CDR1 reads LGHDT; CDR2 reads YNNKEL (reference sequence). The CDR3 sequence is 14 residues long. V lost 6 bases, J lost 6 bases, and 10 bases stayed unmatched. CDR3 nucleotide sequence: TGTGCCAGCAGAAGGGGGCTGGACTTCTCTGAAGCTTTCTTT. It is translated as CASRRGLDFSEAFF. The full variable domain, with the rest looked up from reference TRBV3-1 and TRBJ1-1, is DTAVSQTPKYLVTQMGNDKSIKCEQNLGHDTMYWYKQDSKKFLKIMFSYNNKELIINETVPNRFSPKSPDKAHLNLHINSLELGDSAVYFCASRRGLDFSEAFFGQGTRLTVV.

This chain connects TRBV29-1 to TRBJ2-1; no clear D gene. The assigned J gene may be wrong: the sequence end matches TRBJ2-7 better. In germline, CDR1 is SQVTM, CDR2 ANQGSEA. CDR3 size: 15 residues. CDR3 DNA: TGCAGCGTTGAGGGCATACAGAGCTCCTACAATGAGCAGTACTTC. It translates to CSVEGIQSSYNEQYF.

The sample holds a few counts of this clonotype. The J gene is TRBJ1-2, the V gene TRBV25-1; D uncertain. V gave up 2 bases and J gave up 3 bases, with 7 bases separating them. CDR3 size: 13 residues. Germline lookup yields CDR1 MGHDK and CDR2 SYGVNS. The CDR3 sequence: CASSEASYYGYTF. Here the CDR3 DNA reads TGTGCCAGCAGTGAAGCCAGCTACTATGGCTACACCTTC.

J is TRBJ2-7 and V is TRBV20-1; D is perhaps TRBD2 (6 bases). Trimming took 6 bases from V and 7 from J, leaving 25 bases between them. CDR3 length: 15 residues. Germline V gene lookup returns CDR1 DFQATT and CDR2 SNEGSKA (reference sequence). The CDR3 is CSARRRGSSYNEQYF. As DNA, the CDR3 is TGCAGTGCCCGCCGTCGGGGGAGCTCCTACAATGAGCAGTACTTC.

The sample holds a few counts of this clonotype. The chain employs TRBV18 and TRBJ2-7; possible D gene TRBD2, 5 bases. The CDR3 is 15 residues long. V gave up 3 bases and J gave up 1 base, with 13 bases separating them. Germline lookup yields CDR1 KGHSH and CDR2 LQKENI. This chain's CDR3 is CASSPDRRGSYEQYF. In DNA form, the CDR3 reads TGTGCCAGCTCACCGGACCGAAGAGGGTCCTACGAGCAGTACTTC.

This clonotype was seen only a few times. V is TRBV12-3 or TRBV12-4 and J is TRBJ1-6; unclear D gene. V lost 7 bases, J lost 4 bases, and 8 bases lay in between. This CDR3 region has 13 residues. The CDR3 is CASKSVYNSPLHF. For the CDR3, the DNA is TGTGCCAGCAAGAGCGTTTATAATTCACCCCTCCACTTT.